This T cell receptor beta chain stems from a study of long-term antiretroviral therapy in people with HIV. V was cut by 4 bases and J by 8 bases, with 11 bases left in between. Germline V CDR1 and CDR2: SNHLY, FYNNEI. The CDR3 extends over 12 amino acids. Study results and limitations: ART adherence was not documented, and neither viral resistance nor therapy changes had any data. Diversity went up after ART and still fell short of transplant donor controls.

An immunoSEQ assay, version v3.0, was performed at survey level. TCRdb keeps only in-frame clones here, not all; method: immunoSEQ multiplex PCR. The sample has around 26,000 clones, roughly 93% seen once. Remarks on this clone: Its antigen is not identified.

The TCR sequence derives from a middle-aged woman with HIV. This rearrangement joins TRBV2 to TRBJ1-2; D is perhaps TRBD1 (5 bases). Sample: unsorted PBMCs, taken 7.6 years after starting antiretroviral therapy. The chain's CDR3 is CASSVAGLGYTF. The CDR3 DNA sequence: TGTGCCAGCAGTGTGGCAGGGTTGGGCTACACCTTC.